The clone carrying this T cell receptor beta chain has a count of ten or more. Its antigen is as yet unknown. CDR3 length: 15 amino acids. After removal of 5 bases from V and 6 bases from J, the junction contained 12 bases not matched to a gene. The V gene's germline CDR1 is SGHRS and CDR2 YFSETQ. The data belong to a study of T cells in Graves' hyperthyroidism and ophthalmopathy. Overall study findings and caveats: Stable hyperthyroidism was told apart from ophthalmopathy by a model built on 13 V-J features. Ophthalmopathy, which appeared later, was predicted by the model a median about 6 months before onset.

RNA transcripts yielded amplified TCR beta CDR3 regions. When the TCR CDR3 underwent first-round RT-PCR, the HTBI primer set was used. TCRdb re-called the multiplex PCR reads with MiXCR, one entry per CDR3 protein. The sample includes 250,000 to 300,000 distinct CDR3 sequences, approximately 17% seen only once; the top ten take roughly 53%. The TCR originated in an older woman with Graves' ophthalmopathy. Sample: blood. V usage is TRBV5-1 and J usage is TRBJ2-7, with 9 bases that match TRBD1. This CDR3 reads CASSTSPGQGLEQYF. CDR3 coding DNA: TGCGCCAGCAGTACATCGCCGGGACAGGGTCTCGAGCAGTACTTC.